Below, one T cell receptor (beta chain) is given with its context. Germline CDR1 is SNHLY and CDR2 is FYNNEI. The CDR3 is 16 residues long. V was clipped by 4 bases and J by 6 bases; unmatched bases: 9. The sample is drawn from a study of blood T cell repertoires in COVID-19. Sequencing was performed with immunoSEQ multiplex PCR; in TCRdb, only in-frame clones are kept and a portion is missing. The sample yields about 400,000 clones, around 87% seen once. Specimen: PBMCs or T cells enriched from blood (not recorded which). The clonotype was recovered from a man in his forties in a cohort exposed to, infected with or recovered from COVID-19 (not recorded which). V gene TRBV2 combines with J gene TRBJ1-5; TRBD1 matches 10 bases. CDR3 amino acids: CASSVPGTGDSQPQHF. The CDR3 DNA is TGTGCCAGCAGTGTTCCCGGGACAGGGGACAGTCAGCCCCAGCATTTT.